This passage covers 17 T cell receptor beta chains from one sample sequenced in a study of T-cell memory formation after mild COVID-19. Each CDR3 protein gets one entry after TCRdb re-called the 5' RACE reads with MiXCR. The sample carries about 450,000 distinct CDR3 sequences, 20% to 25% recorded once. Sequencing was carried out using PBMCs or a T cell subset sorted from them (not recorded which). Every receptor here comes from an adult woman who had mild COVID-19 (a few samples of this study predate the infection). Cell type and time point are not known.

The chain uses TRBV7-9 and TRBJ2-3; 11 nucleotides line up with TRBD2. CDR1 SEHNR and CDR2 FQNEAQ come from the germline V gene (reference sequence). With V trimmed by 5 bases and J by 2 bases, 3 bases remained unmatched. The CDR3 extends over 15 amino acids. The CDR3 DNA reads TGTGCCAGCAGCCCTAGCGGGGGGCCCACAGATACGCAGTATTTT. Its protein is CASSPSGGPTDTQYF.

The J gene is TRBJ2-4, the V gene TRBV11-2; possibly TRBD1 or TRBD2 for D (5 bases each). Germline V gene lookup returns CDR1 SGHAT and CDR2 FQNNGV. Trimming cost V 5 bases and J 5 bases, with 10 bases left between them. The CDR3 runs to 13 residues. The CDR3, as DNA: TGTGCCAGCAGCCGACGGGGCCAAAACATTCAGTACTTC. Translation gives CASSRRGQNIQYF. Complete variable domain (other parts from reference TRBV11-2 and TRBJ2-4): EAGVAQSPRYKIIEKRQSVAFWCNPISGHATLYWYQQILGQGPKLLIQFQNNGVVDDSQLPKDRFSAERLKGVDSTLKIQPAKLEDSAVYLCASSRRGQNIQYFGAGTRLSVL.

This clonotype came up a few times. The V call is TRBV3-1, the J call TRBJ2-5; tentatively, D is TRBD1 (5 bases). This CDR3 comprises 14 residues. Germline values: CDR1 LGHDT, CDR2 YNNKEL (reference sequence). Trimming took 2 bases from V and 5 from J, leaving 12 bases between them. For the CDR3, the DNA is TGTGCCAGCAGCCAAACCCCCAGGGTGGAGACCCAGTACTTC. This gives the protein CASSQTPRVETQYF.

This sequence joins TRBV7-8 and TRBJ2-7; no clear D. Trimming took off 1 base at V and 3 bases at J, with 10 bases between the two ends. The CDR3 sequence is 14 residues long. Germline values: CDR1 SGHVS, CDR2 FQNEAQ. CDR3 DNA sequence: TGTGCCAGCAGCTTAGTACAGATCAACTACGAGCAGTACTTC. This translates into CASSLVQINYEQYF.

The V call is TRBV30, the J call TRBJ2-4; 7 nucleotides line up with TRBD1. In germline, CDR1 is GTSNPN, CDR2 SVGIG (reference sequence). After removal of 3 bases from V and 9 bases from J, the junction contained 5 bases not matched to a gene. The CDR3 totals 12 residues. Here the CDR3 DNA reads TGTGCCTGGAGCGGGGACAGCAGCATTCAGTACTTC. Translation: CAWSGDSSIQYF.

Concerning this clonotype itself: A read error may account for a junction end that differs from germline. The chain uses TRBV20-1 and TRBJ2-7, with a possible D match to TRBD1 (5 bases). CDR1 is DFQATT, CDR2 SNEGSKA, per germline (reference sequence). This CDR3 has 13 residues. CDR3 in amino acids: CSASRQISSEQYF. Here the CDR3 DNA reads TGCAGTGCGAGTCGACAGATTTCCTCCGAGCAGTACTTC.

This sequence joins TRBV5-5 and TRBJ2-4; TRBD2 aligns across 8 bases. The CDR3 totals 13 residues. CDR1 SGHKS and CDR2 YYEKEE come from the germline V gene (reference sequence). V dropped 6 bases and J dropped 6; count of bases not matched to a gene: 5. CDR3 amino acids: CASNSRGGNIQYF. CDR3 coding DNA: TGTGCCAGCAATAGTCGGGGGGGAAACATTCAGTACTTC. The whole variable domain, filled in from reference TRBV5-5 and TRBJ2-4, reads DAGVTQSPTHLIKTRGQQVTLRCSPISGHKSVSWYQQVLGQGPQFIFQYYEKEERGRGNFPDRFSARQFPNYSSELNVNALLLGDSALYLCASNSRGGNIQYFGAGTRLSVL.

V and J are TRBV7-8 and TRBJ1-2; TRBD1 might be the D (6 bases). This CDR3 is built from 16 residues. V dropped 0 bases and J dropped 5 bases, with 16 bases sitting between them. Germline lookup yields CDR1 SGHVS and CDR2 FQNEAQ. CDR3 residues: CASSLAGAGGGYGYTF. The CDR3 nucleotides are TGTGCCAGCAGCTTAGCGGGGGCAGGAGGGGGTTATGGCTACACCTTC.

This chain connects TRBV24-1 to TRBJ2-7; the match to TRBD1 covers 9 bases. Germline CDR1 reads KGHDR; CDR2 reads SFDVKD. The CDR3 is 16 residues long. V trimming: 6 bases; J trimming: 4 bases; junction bases outside the gene matches: 12. CDR3 sequence: CATSHPPGTGKYEQYF. For the CDR3, the DNA is TGTGCCACCAGTCACCCACCCGGGACAGGGAAATACGAGCAGTACTTC.

V usage is TRBV15 and J usage is TRBJ1-5, with D unclear. This CDR3 comprises 13 residues. With 7 bases removed from V and 7 bases from J, the gap between germline ends came to 14 bases. Germline V CDR1 and CDR2: LNHNV, YYDKDF (reference sequence). CDR3 sequence (DNA): TGTGCCACCACGAAGACACAAAGCCAGCCCCAGCATTTT. Its translation is CATTKTQSQPQHF.

This chain connects TRBV5-1 to TRBJ2-7, with 8 nucleotides matching TRBD2. This CDR3 is 14 amino acids long. Germline V CDR1 and CDR2: SGHRS, YFSETQ. With V trimmed by 2 bases and J by 2 bases, 3 bases remained unmatched. Written as DNA, the CDR3 is TGCGCCAGCAGCTTAACAGCGGGGGCCTACGAGCAGTACTTC. Translating gives CASSLTAGAYEQYF. The full variable domain, with the rest looked up from reference TRBV5-1 and TRBJ2-7, is KAGVTQTPRYLIKTRGQQVTLSCSPISGHRSVSWYQQTPGQGLQFLFEYFSETQRNKGNFPGRFSGRQFSNSRSEMNVSTLELGDSALYLCASSLTAGAYEQYFGPGTRLTVT.

The V gene is TRBV29-1, the J gene TRBJ2-2, with 8 bases that match TRBD1. The trim removed 6 bases at V and 2 bases at J, leaving 11 bases unmatched. Germline V gives CDR1 SQVTM, CDR2 ANQGSEA. This CDR3 is 16 amino acids long. The CDR3 spells CSVLPGDRFNTGELFF. The CDR3 DNA sequence: TGCAGCGTACTACCGGGGGACAGGTTTAACACCGGGGAGCTGTTTTTT.

J is TRBJ1-1 and V is TRBV12-3 or TRBV12-4; D uncertain. Between the trimmed V and J ends, which lost 5 bases and 1 base, there was a span of 14 bases. The CDR3 runs to 15 residues. In nucleotides, the CDR3 is TGTGCCAGCAGTCCTTTCGGGTGGGGGAACACTGAAGCTTTCTTT. It is translated as CASSPFGWGNTEAFF.

V is TRBV12-3 or TRBV12-4 and J is TRBJ1-2; D possibly corresponds to TRBD1 (5 bases). With 1 base removed from V and 8 bases from J, the gap between germline ends came to 20 bases. This CDR3 is built from 16 residues. The CDR3 is CASSLGEPKGMEGYTF. The CDR3 coding sequence is TGTGCCAGCAGTTTAGGAGAACCAAAGGGGATGGAGGGCTACACCTTC.

This rearrangement joins TRBV7-3 to TRBJ2-3; TRBD1 aligns across 12 bases. The germline CDR1 and CDR2 sequences are SGHTA and FQGTGA. The CDR3 totals 17 residues. V dropped 1 base and J dropped 0; count of bases not matched to a gene: 2. The CDR3 DNA is TGTGCCAGCAGCTTAATGGGACAGGGGGCGAGCACAGATACGCAGTATTTT. This codes for CASSLMGQGASTDTQYF.

With respect to this clonotype: A read error may account for a junction end that differs from germline. This chain links TRBV6-2 or TRBV6-3 with TRBJ2-1, with 8 positions matching TRBD1. Germline values: CDR1 MNHEY, CDR2 SVGEGT. The CDR3 is 17 amino acids. The DNA of the CDR3 is TGTGCCAGCCGTTACTCGCAGCCGGGACAGGCTTACAATGAGCAGTTCTTC. Translated: CASRYSQPGQAYNEQFF.

This chain joins TRBV2 and TRBJ1-2, with unresolved D. The CDR3 loop spans 11 amino acids. V lost 5 bases and J lost 5, with 6 bases in between. In germline, CDR1 is SNHLY, CDR2 FYNNEI. The CDR3 region has the DNA TGTGCCAGCAGTTATGTTTATGGCTACACCTTC. This codes for CASSYVYGYTF.